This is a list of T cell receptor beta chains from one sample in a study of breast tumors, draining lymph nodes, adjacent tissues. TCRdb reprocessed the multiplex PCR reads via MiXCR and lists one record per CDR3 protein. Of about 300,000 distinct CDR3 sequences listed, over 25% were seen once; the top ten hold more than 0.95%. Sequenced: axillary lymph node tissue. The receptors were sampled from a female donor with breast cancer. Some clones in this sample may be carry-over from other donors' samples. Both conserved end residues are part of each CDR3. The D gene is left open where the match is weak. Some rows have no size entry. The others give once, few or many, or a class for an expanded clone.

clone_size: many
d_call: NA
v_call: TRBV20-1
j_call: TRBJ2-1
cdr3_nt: TGCAGTGCTAGCCTTACCCCCCACGTAGTTTGGACAATTGGGGACAATGAGCAGTTCTTC
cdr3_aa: CSASLTPHVVWTIGDNEQFF

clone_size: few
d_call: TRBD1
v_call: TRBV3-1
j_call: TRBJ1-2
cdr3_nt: TGTGCCAGCAGCCCCCAGGGACAGGGAGGTGGCTACACCTTC
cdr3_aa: CASSPQGQGGGYTF

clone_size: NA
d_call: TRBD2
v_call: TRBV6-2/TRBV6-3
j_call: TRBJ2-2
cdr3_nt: TGTGCCAGCAGTTCCCTAGCGGGAGAGTCGGTCGGGGAGCTGTTTTTT
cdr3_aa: CASSSLAGESVGELFF

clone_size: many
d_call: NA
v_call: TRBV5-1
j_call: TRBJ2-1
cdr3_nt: TGCGCCAGCAGCTTGGATGGAACCAAGCAGTTCTTC
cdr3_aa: CASSLDGTKQFF

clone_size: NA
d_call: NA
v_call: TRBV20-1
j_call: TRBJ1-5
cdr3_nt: TGCAGTGCTAGAGATGGAAGCGGACGCTACGAGCATTTT
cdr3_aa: CSARDGSGRYEHF

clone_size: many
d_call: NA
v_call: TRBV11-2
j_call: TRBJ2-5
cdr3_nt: TGTGCCAGCAGCCAAAGCGGCTCGGCAGGGGTGCGGGAGACCCAGTACTTC
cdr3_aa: CASSQSGSAGVRETQYF

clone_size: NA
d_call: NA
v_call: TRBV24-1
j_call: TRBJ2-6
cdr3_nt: TGTGCCACCAGTGATAACAGGCGGGCCGCCTCTGGGGCCAGCGTCCTGACTTTC
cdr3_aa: CATSDNRRAASGASVLTF

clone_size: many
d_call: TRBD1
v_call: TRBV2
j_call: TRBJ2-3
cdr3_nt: TGTGCCAAAAGCGGGGACAGGGCCTACACAGATACGCAGTATTTT
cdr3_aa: CAKSGDRAYTDTQYF

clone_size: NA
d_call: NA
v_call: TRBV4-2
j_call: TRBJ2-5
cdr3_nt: TGTGCCAGCAGCCAAGATAGTCGTCGGGGGATCCAGCACTTC
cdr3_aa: CASSQDSRRGIQHF

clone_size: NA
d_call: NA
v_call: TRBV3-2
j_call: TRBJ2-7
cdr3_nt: TGTGCCAGCAGCCAATCGGAACAGTACTACGAGCAGTACTTC
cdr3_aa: CASSQSEQYYEQYF

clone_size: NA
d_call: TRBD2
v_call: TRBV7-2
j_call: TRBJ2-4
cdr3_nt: TGTGCCAGCAGCTTAGCGGGACTAGCGGCCAACATTCAGTACTTC
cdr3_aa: CASSLAGLAANIQYF

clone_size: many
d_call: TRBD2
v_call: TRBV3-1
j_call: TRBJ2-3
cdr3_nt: TGTGCCATCGCCGCCGGACTAGCGGGGATACCTCGGTATTTT
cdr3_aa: CAIAAGLAGIPRYF

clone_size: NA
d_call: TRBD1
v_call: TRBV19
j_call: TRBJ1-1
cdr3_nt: TGTGCCAGTAGTTCCAGACAGGGTACATATAACACTGAAGCTTTCTTT
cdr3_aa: CASSSRQGTYNTEAFF

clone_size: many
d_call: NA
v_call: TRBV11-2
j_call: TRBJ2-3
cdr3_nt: TGTGCCAGCAGCCTCTCCGGGGTAATTAATACGCAGTATTTT
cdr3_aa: CASSLSGVINTQYF

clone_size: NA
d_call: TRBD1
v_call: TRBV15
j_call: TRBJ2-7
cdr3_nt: TGTGCCACCAGCAGCGCTGGACAGGGGAAGGAGCAGTACTTC
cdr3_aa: CATSSAGQGKEQYF

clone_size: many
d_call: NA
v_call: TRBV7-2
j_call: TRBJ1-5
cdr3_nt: TGTGCCAGCAGCTTAGCGCCGTGGGAGGTTCGAAATCAGCCCCAGCATTTT
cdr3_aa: CASSLAPWEVRNQPQHF

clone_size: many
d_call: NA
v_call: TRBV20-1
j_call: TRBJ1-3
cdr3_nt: TGCAGTGCTAGAGACAGGGAAACTTCTGGAAACACCATATATTTT
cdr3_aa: CSARDRETSGNTIYF

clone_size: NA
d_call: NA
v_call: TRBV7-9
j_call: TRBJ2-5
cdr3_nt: TGTGCCAGCAGCTCTTGGGGCGCCCGGGAGACCCAGTACTTC
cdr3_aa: CASSSWGARETQYF

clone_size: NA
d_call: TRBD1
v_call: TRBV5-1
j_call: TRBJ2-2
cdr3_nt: TGCGCCAGCCGCCGGGACAGCGACTTTGGGACCGGGGAGCTGTTTTTT
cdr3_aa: CASRRDSDFGTGELFF

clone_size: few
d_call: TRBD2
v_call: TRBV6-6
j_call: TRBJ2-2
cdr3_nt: TGTGCCAGCAGTTACTCCGGCGGGAGGGGTCCCGGGGAGCTGTTTTTT
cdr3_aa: CASSYSGGRGPGELFF

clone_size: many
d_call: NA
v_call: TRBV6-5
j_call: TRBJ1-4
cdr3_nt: TGTGCCAGCAGACACCGCTGGGATGTGGGTGAAAAACTGTTTTTT
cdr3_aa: CASRHRWDVGEKLFF

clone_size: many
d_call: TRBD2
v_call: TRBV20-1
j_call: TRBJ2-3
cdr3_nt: TGCAGTGCTAGAGGGCTAGCGGTTCAGGCAGATACGCAGTATTTT
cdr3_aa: CSARGLAVQADTQYF

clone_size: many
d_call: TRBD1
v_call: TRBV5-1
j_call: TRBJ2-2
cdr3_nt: TGCGCCAGCAGCTCGGGACAGGGCACCGGGGAGCTGTTTTTT
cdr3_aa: CASSSGQGTGELFF

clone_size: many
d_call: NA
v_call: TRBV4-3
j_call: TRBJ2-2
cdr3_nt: TGCGCCAGCAGCCAGGCGGTTTTGGGGCCCGGGGAGCTGTTTTTT
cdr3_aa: CASSQAVLGPGELFF